These T cell receptor beta chains were read from a single sample in a study of OX40 agonist ivuxolimab in advanced cancers. TCRdb's table, derived via immunoSEQ multiplex PCR, lists solely in-frame clones and lacks some. The repertoire holds some 97,000 clones, with 90% as singletons. The specimen comprised CD4+ or CD8+ T cells sorted from blood, sampled in a trial of the OX40 agonist ivuxolimab. The origin of the receptors is an adult with an advanced solid tumor such as melanoma, head and neck, liver or kidney cancer. The CDR3 runs from the conserved cysteine through the conserved F or W. D genes are given only for firm matches. The size of a clone is reported for some rows only, either as once, few or many, or as a class for expanded clones.

D gene	V gene	J gene	clone size	CDR3 protein	CDR3 DNA
-	TRBV27	TRBJ2-7	-	CASSLQGGYEQYF	TGTGCCAGCAGTTTACAGGGGGGCTACGAGCAGTACTTC
-	TRBV18	TRBJ2-5	-	CASSPPGERETQYF	TGTGCCAGCTCACCACCTGGGGAGCGAGAGACCCAGTACTTC
-	TRBV30	TRBJ2-1	once	CAWTPGRAMNEQFF	TGTGCCTGGACCCCGGGGCGGGCGATGAATGAGCAGTTCTTC
-	TRBV29-1	TRBJ2-3	-	CSVEHYTDTQYF	TGCAGCGTTGAACACTATACAGATACGCAGTATTTT
-	TRBV11-2	TRBJ2-2	-	CASSLRSPGELFF	TGTGCCAGCAGCCTAAGGTCCCCCGGGGAGCTGTTTTTT
-	TRBV9	TRBJ1-4	-	CASSPRTAPEKLFF	TGTGCCAGCAGCCCCCGGACAGCTCCGGAAAAACTGTTTTTT
TRBD2	TRBV9	TRBJ2-1	-	CASSVVPGGNNEQFF	TGTGCCAGCAGCGTAGTGCCGGGAGGGAACAATGAGCAGTTCTTC
-	TRBV11-2	TRBJ2-2	-	CASSLAAGRDTGELFF	TGTGCCAGCAGCTTAGCGGCGGGGCGGGACACCGGGGAGCTGTTTTTT
-	TRBV28	TRBJ2-7	-	CASSPSPYEQYF	TGTGCCAGCAGTCCTTCGCCCTACGAGCAGTACTTC
TRBD2	TRBV5-4	TRBJ2-5	once	CASSLGGAGGETQYF	TGTGCCAGCAGCTTGGGAGGAGCGGGAGGAGAGACCCAGTACTTC
-	TRBV27	TRBJ2-5	-	CASSFSHLETQYF	TGTGCCAGCAGTTTTTCGCATCTGGAGACCCAGTACTTC
-	TRBV7-2	TRBJ2-1	-	CASSREPFGGNEQFF	TGTGCCAGCAGCCGCGAACCGTTCGGGGGCAATGAGCAGTTCTTC
TRBD1	TRBV20-1	TRBJ2-1	-	CSASRGNEQFF	TGCAGTGCTAGCAGGGGGAATGAGCAGTTCTTC
-	TRBV16	TRBJ2-1	-	CASSQILARKFF	TGTGCCAGCAGCCAAATTCTGGCACGGAAGTTCTTC
-	TRBV18	TRBJ2-7	-	CASSPGSRGYEQYF	TGTGCCAGCTCACCGGGGAGCAGGGGATACGAGCAGTACTTC
TRBD1	TRBV28	TRBJ1-2	-	CASSSSDREARYTF	TGTGCCAGCAGTTCCTCGGACAGGGAAGCGCGCTACACCTTC
-	TRBV7-3	TRBJ2-1	-	CASSLLSYGGAIEQFF	TGTGCCAGCAGCTTACTATCGTACGGGGGAGCGATTGAGCAGTTCTTC
-	TRBV6-1	TRBJ2-3	-	CASNEGGSGDTQYF	TGTGCCAGCAACGAAGGAGGGAGTGGAGATACGCAGTATTTT
TRBD2	TRBV28	TRBJ2-7	once	CASRIAGGGYEQYF	TGTGCCAGCAGGATAGCGGGAGGGGGATACGAGCAGTACTTC
-	TRBV18	TRBJ1-3	-	CASSPLTAESSGNTIYF	TGTGCCAGCTCACCATTGACAGCCGAGAGCTCTGGAAACACCATATATTTT
TRBD2	TRBV29-1	TRBJ2-5	-	CSVQGLAQKTQYF	TGCAGCGTCCAAGGACTAGCTCAAAAAACCCAGTACTTC
TRBD2	TRBV5-6	TRBJ2-1	-	CASSWDYQTYNEQFF	TGTGCCAGCAGCTGGGACTACCAAACCTACAATGAGCAGTTCTTC
-	TRBV29-1	TRBJ2-7	-	CSVVLVREQYF	TGCAGCGTTGTCCTAGTGCGCGAGCAGTACTTC
-	TRBV21-1	TRBJ2-1	-	CASSKVRGSCSYNEQFF	TGTGCCAGCAGCAAAGTTCGGGGGAGCTGCTCCTACAATGAGCAGTTCTTC
-	TRBV19	TRBJ2-1	-	CASKDEGSSDEQFF	TGTGCCAGCAAGGACGAGGGTTCATCGGATGAGCAGTTCTTC
-	TRBV28	TRBJ2-3	-	CASSSRLLRGTDTQYF	TGTGCCAGCAGTTCCCGCCTCCTTCGGGGCACAGATACGCAGTATTTT
-	TRBV9	TRBJ2-2	-	CASSPHTGELFF	TGTGCCAGCAGCCCTCATACCGGGGAGCTGTTTTTT
TRBD2	TRBV7-9	TRBJ2-1	-	CASSSQLAGNNEQFF	TGTGCCAGCAGCTCTCAACTAGCGGGAAACAATGAGCAGTTCTTC
TRBD2	TRBV7-2	TRBJ2-7	-	CASSFLAGGGEQYF	TGTGCCAGCAGCTTCCTAGCGGGAGGTGGAGAGCAGTACTTC
-	TRBV7-2	TRBJ2-5	-	CASSLGTRETQYF	TGTGCCAGCAGCTTGGGTACCCGGGAGACCCAGTACTTC
TRBD2	TRBV9	TRBJ2-1	-	CASSTGLAGYNEQFF	TGTGCCAGCAGCACGGGACTAGCGGGGTACAATGAGCAGTTCTTC
-	TRBV5-1	TRBJ2-2	once	CASSVFGDGELFF	TGCGCCAGCAGCGTATTCGGGGACGGGGAGCTGTTTTTT
-	TRBV5-4	TRBJ2-2	-	CASSSQLARVTGELFF	TGTGCCAGCAGCTCCCAACTAGCTCGGGTCACCGGGGAGCTGTTTTTT